The subject of this entry is one T cell receptor beta chain. Antigen specificity is unknown. The data stem from a study of CD4 T cells in relation to SARS-CoV-2 and coronaviruses. Before the COVID-19 pandemic, during about 2010-2019, CD4+ T cells were taken from unexposed donors. Isolation of CD4+ T cells took place after about 10 days in culture. As cell numbers allowed, unexposed-donor CD4+ T cells faced SARS-CoV-2 S/N and four cold-coronavirus spikes. PBMCs were plated at 1.5 million to 2.5 million per well in IL-2-containing medium. Sequenced by immunoSEQ multiplex PCR; TCRdb stores in-frame clones only, minus some. The sample consists of roughly 26,000 clones, 75% of them appearing once. This sequence was found in a human donor in good health. The sequenced sample was CD4+ T cells from PBMCs, cultured in vitro.

CDR3 DNA: TGTGCCAGCAGCGTCTCCCCACTAGCATACACCGGGGAGCTGTTTTTT. Its protein product is CASSVSPLAYTGELFF. The J gene is TRBJ2-2, the V gene TRBV9, with D tentatively TRBD2 (6 bases). The CDR3 spans 16 residues. Trimming left V 2 bases short and J 3 bases short, with 14 bases between. In germline, CDR1 is SGDLS, CDR2 YYNGEE. The full variable domain, in which reference TRBV9 and TRBJ2-2 provide the parts outside the CDR3, is DSGVTQTPKHLITATGQRVTLRCSPRSGDLSVYWYQQSLDQGLQFLIQYYNGEERAKGNILERFSAQQFPDLHSELNLSSLELGDSALYFCASSVSPLAYTGELFFGEGSRLTVL.